The clone carrying this TCR beta chain occurred once. What it binds is unknown. Each and every patient relapsed after autologous stem cell transplantation, and patients got differing brentuximab vedotin exposure. This CDR3 contains 15 residues. Germline V CDR1 and CDR2: SNHLY, FYNNEI. The V gene lost 4 bases and the J gene lost 3 bases, with 16 bases spanning the gap. This entry comes from a study of PD-1 blockade in classical Hodgkin lymphoma. Study-level points and caveats: Only CD4+ TCR diversity, not CD8+, had risen significantly by C4D1.

Some clones are missing from TCRdb's copy, which holds only in-frame ones; the method was immunoSEQ multiplex PCR. The sample shows around 20,000 clones, 75% to 85% of them seen only once. This receptor was taken from a human donor with classical Hodgkin lymphoma. The sample consisted of peripheral blood mononuclear cells (PBMCs), taken before the second cycle of nivolumab. V and J are TRBV2 and TRBJ2-7; the D gene could be TRBD1 or TRBD2 (5 bases each). The CDR3 region has the DNA TGTGCCAGCAGTGCCGAGGGGCCTACCTACTACGAGCAGTACTTC. It specifies CASSAEGPTYYEQYF. Full variable domain (outside the CDR3, taken from reference TRBV2 and TRBJ2-7): EPEVTQTPSHQVTQMGQEVILRCVPISNHLYFYWYRQILGQKVEFLVSFYNNEISEKSEIFDDQFSVERPDGSNFTLKIRSTKLEDSAMYFCASSAEGPTYYEQYFGPGTRLTVT.